This record concerns one TCR beta chain sequence. Its antigen is undetermined. V shed 0 bases and J shed 3 bases, with 6 bases lying between them. From germline, CDR1 is GTSNPN and CDR2 SVGIG (reference sequence). The CDR3 has 14 amino acids. Indicated treatment: 19 received Ad26.COV2.S at low or high dose, single or two shots; 5 received placebo; per-sample allocation not given. Vaccine and placebo recipients were sampled on day 63 after the first injection. This entry comes from a study of Ad26.COV2.S vaccination and SARS-CoV-2 variants. Sequencing used immunoSEQ multiplex PCR; TCRdb keeps in-frame clones, though not all of them. The sample shows roughly 700,000 clones, about 89% of them seen only once. Study-level findings and limits: Vaccine and placebo groups showed comparable non-spike TCR breadth. Spike-specific TCR breadth was greater in vaccine than placebo recipients. Once vaccination had occurred, spike-specific CD8+ and CD4+ T cell responses reportedly showed substantial breadth.

This clonotype was sampled from a person aged 18 to 59 who received the Ad26.COV2.S COVID-19 vaccine or a placebo. The sequencing here drew on peripheral blood, taken in a trial of Ad26.COV2.S vaccine versus placebo. This chain uses TRBV30 with TRBJ2-6; D remains unclear. The CDR3 DNA reads TGTGCCTGGAGTGTACCCCGTGGGGCCAACGTCCTGACTTTC. Translated, it gives CAWSVPRGANVLTF.